The T cell receptor (beta chain) under discussion was sequenced for a study of T cells in tuberculosis. Study as a whole: A South African cohort included IGRA-negative adolescents, latently infected IGRA-positive adolescents and adults with active tuberculosis. The study, taken as a whole, reports: GMM-specific TCRs were nearer to active tuberculosis alpha repertoires, suggesting expansion.

Latent tuberculosis screening used tuberculin skin test and IGRA at entry. Unsorted cryopreserved PBMC were sequenced, averaging around 100,000 T cells per clinical donor. Concerning this clone itself: Its specificity is unknown.

V lost 6 bases and J lost 1; bases outside the gene matches: 13. This CDR3 comprises 18 residues. Germline assignment: CDR1 SNHLY and CDR2 FYNNEI. Some clones are missing from TCRdb's copy, which holds only in-frame ones; the method was immunoSEQ multiplex PCR. The table shows fewer than 45,000 clones, with about 96% occurring only once. Sequencing used PBMCs. This chain connects TRBV2 to TRBJ1-5, with 9 bases identical to TRBD1. The receptor was derived from a donor aged 10 to 29 with latent tuberculosis or without tuberculosis infection. In nucleotides, the CDR3 is TGTGCCAGCAGGGACCCGGGACAGGGAAAGAACAGCAATCAGCCCCAGCATTTT. It is translated as CASRDPGQGKNSNQPQHF.